A single sample gave rise to the 28 T cell receptor beta chains below, sequenced in a study of cytomegalovirus exposure and HLA in healthy donors. The PCR ran on 60 Vbeta and 13 Jbeta primers. Libraries were prepared by immunoSEQ multiplex PCR; TCRdb keeps only in-frame clonotypes and omits some of them. The sample yields some 200,000 clones, more than 75% seen once. The source material was PBMCs. The source of these receptors is a male donor in good health and CMV-seropositive.

The V and J genes are TRBV9 and TRBJ2-1; TRBD1 might be the D (6 bases). V lost 0 bases and J 6 bases, leaving 10 bases between the germline ends. This CDR3 comprises 14 residues. Germline V gene data show CDR1 as SGDLS and CDR2 as YYNGEE. CDR3 in DNA: TGTGCCAGCAGCGTAGTGGGGGCAGGCAATGAGCAGTTCTTC. This sequence encodes CASSVVGAGNEQFF. Drawing the rest from reference TRBV9 and TRBJ2-1, the complete variable domain is DSGVTQTPKHLITATGQRVTLRCSPRSGDLSVYWYQQSLDQGLQFLIQYYNGEERAKGNILERFSAQQFPDLHSELNLSSLELGDSALYFCASSVVGAGNEQFFGPGTRLTVL.

CDR3 in amino acids: CASSYGGTGNGYTF. In nucleotides, the CDR3 is TGTGCCAGCAGCTACGGGGGGACAGGGAATGGCTACACCTTC. The J gene is TRBJ1-2, the V gene TRBV7-3, with TRBD1 identical over 9 bases. The CDR3 contains 14 residues. The junction had 6 bases not matched to a gene; V was cut back by 4 bases and J by 6 bases. CDR1 and CDR2 (germline): SGHTA, FQGTGA.

The chain couples TRBV27 to TRBJ2-7, with 10 bases lining up with TRBD1. The CDR3 has 13 residues. Trimming removed 3 bases from V and 12 bases from J; junction bases left unmatched: 8. Per the germline V gene, CDR1 is MNHEY and CDR2 is SMNVEV (reference sequence). CDR3 region: CASSLGQGPHLYF. The CDR3 DNA is TGTGCCAGCAGTTTGGGACAGGGGCCCCACTTGTACTTC.

The chain has TRBV27 and TRBJ2-7, with 16 bases aligning to TRBD2. This CDR3 has 20 amino acids. V trimming: 2 bases; J trimming: 2 bases; junction bases outside the gene matches: 12. Germline CDR1 and CDR2: MNHEY and SMNVEV (reference sequence). CDR3 region: CASSLLFPGLAGGPAYEQYF. As DNA, the CDR3 is TGTGCCAGCAGTTTACTATTCCCGGGACTAGCGGGAGGGCCCGCCTACGAGCAGTACTTC.

The J gene is TRBJ2-3, the V gene TRBV4-3; 15 bases are a match to TRBD2. The CDR3 sequence is 16 residues long. J gave up 4 bases and V 2 bases, and 1 base lay outside the gene matches. The germline CDR1 and CDR2 sequences are LGHNA and YSLEER. CDR3 in amino acids: CASSQRTSGGADTQYF. The CDR3 DNA reads as TGCGCCAGCAGCCAAAGGACTAGCGGGGGGGCAGATACGCAGTATTTT.

J is TRBJ1-1 and V is TRBV23-1; D is ambiguous. TRBV23-1 is identified as an open reading frame with a role that is uncertain. The CDR3 is made up of 15 amino acids. V was pared by 1 base and J by 3 bases, with 12 bases between. CDR3 region: CASSQLGREDTEAFF. CDR3 coding DNA: TGCGCCAGCAGTCAATTAGGGCGGGAAGACACTGAAGCTTTCTTT.

On this clone itself: An end of the junction differs from the germline gene, which may be a read error. The chain uses TRBV29-1 and TRBJ2-1; possible D gene TRBD1, 6 bases. Germline-derived CDR1 and CDR2 are SQVTM and ANQGSEA. This CDR3 has 11 amino acids. The CDR3 is CSVLRGNGQFF. CDR3 in DNA: TGCAGCGTTTTAAGGGGGAATGGGCAGTTCTTC.

The chain's CDR3 is CASSVGPEQYF. The CDR3 DNA sequence: TGTGCCAGCAGCGTAGGGCCCGAGCAGTACTTC. The chain couples TRBV7-6 to TRBJ2-7, with D unresolved. V gave up 5 bases and J gave up 6 bases, with 8 bases separating them. CDR1 and CDR2 from the germline V gene are SGHVS and FNYEAQ. The CDR3 consists of 11 residues.

This rearrangement joins TRBV7-9 to TRBJ1-2; maybe TRBD1 (5 bases). The V and J ends lost 5 bases and 0 bases respectively, with 19 bases between them. The CDR3 spans 17 residues. Germline-derived CDR1 and CDR2 are SEHNR and FQNEAQ (reference sequence). In DNA, the CDR3 is TGTGCCAGCAGCACCTCAGTTAGACAGCCTGCTAACTATGGCTACACCTTC. Protein product: CASSTSVRQPANYGYTF. Supplemented by reference TRBV7-9 and TRBJ1-2, the full variable domain reads DTGVSQNPRHKITKRGQNVTFRCDPISEHNRLYWYRQTLGQGPEFLTYFQNEAQLEKSRLLSDRFSAERPKGSFSTLEIQRTEQGDSAMYLCASSTSVRQPANYGYTFGSGTRLTVV.

This clone is medium-sized. The V and J genes are TRBV19 and TRBJ1-1, with 7 bases that match TRBD1. CDR1 is LNHDA and CDR2 is SQIVND in the germline V gene (reference sequence). V shed 6 bases, J shed 3 bases, and the junction held 4 bases outside the gene matches. The CDR3 is 13 residues long. CDR3 sequence: CASRDGQDTEAFF. The CDR3 bases are TGTGCCAGTAGGGATGGACAGGACACTGAAGCTTTCTTT.

V is TRBV10-3 and J is TRBJ2-7; TRBD1 aligns across 7 bases. After removal of 5 bases from V and 0 bases from J, the junction contained 10 bases not matched to a gene. CDR1 is ENHRY, CDR2 SYGVKD, per germline. The CDR3 consists of 16 residues. CDR3 residues: CAISISQGVRSYEQYF. The CDR3 DNA reads TGTGCCATCAGTATATCCCAGGGGGTACGCTCCTACGAGCAGTACTTC.

V usage is TRBV13 and J usage is TRBJ2-2; the D is unclear. CDR3 length: 12 amino acids. From germline, CDR1 is PRHDT and CDR2 FYEKMQ (reference sequence). Trimming left V 5 bases short and J 6 bases short, with 7 bases between. The CDR3 DNA reads as TGTGCCAGCAGCCTCAGTCCCGGGGAGCTGTTTTTT. The encoded protein is CASSLSPGELFF.

V gene TRBV19 combines with J gene TRBJ2-3, with TRBD2 identical over 7 bases. The CDR3 has 15 residues. The V gene's germline CDR1 is LNHDA and CDR2 SQIVND (reference sequence). V was pared by 5 bases and J by 1 base, with 6 bases of the junction left unmatched. For the CDR3, the DNA is TGTGCCAGTAGTCTGGAGCGGGGACGCACAGATACGCAGTATTTT. It specifies CASSLERGRTDTQYF.

As to this clone: At one end, the junction sequence differs from germline, possibly due to a read error. The rearrangement links TRBV7-9 to TRBJ2-7; D might be TRBD1 (6 bases). CDR1 and CDR2 from the germline V gene are SEHNR and FQNEAQ (reference sequence). The CDR3 loop spans 16 amino acids. The CDR3: CSSSSRTGQRSYEQYF. The DNA of the CDR3 is TGTTCCAGCAGCTCCAGGACGGGACAAAGATCCTACGAGCAGTACTTC.

This clone was counted between two and nine times. The chain has TRBV28 and TRBJ2-4; D gene uncertain. CDR3 length: 12 residues. CDR1 MDHEN and CDR2 SYDVKM come from the germline V gene. Trimming stripped 5 bases from V and 7 bases from J, with 9 bases between. The CDR3 DNA reads as TGTGCCAGCAGTCCCCCCATTAACATTCAGTACTTC. Amino acid sequence: CASSPPINIQYF.

This clone was recorded once. One end of the junction does not line up with germline, which may come from a read error. The chain couples TRBV7-9 to TRBJ2-7; D might be TRBD1 (5 bases). There are 12 residues in the CDR3. CDR1 is SEHNR and CDR2 is FQNEAQ in the germline V gene (reference sequence). In nucleotides, the CDR3 is TGTTCCAGCAGCTTAGATAGGGGCGAGAAGTACTTC. Encoded protein: CSSSLDRGEKYF.

The genes are TRBV13 and TRBJ1-1, with a possible D match to TRBD1 (6 bases). Trimming stripped 2 bases from V and 5 bases from J, with 9 bases between. This CDR3 is built from 13 residues. CDR1 and CDR2 (germline): PRHDT, FYEKMQ (reference sequence). CDR3 sequence (DNA): TGTGCCAGCAGCTTACAGGGGAGTACTGAAGCTTTCTTT. Protein product: CASSLQGSTEAFF.

The chain carries TRBV14 and TRBJ1-2; D is unclear. Germline V gene lookup returns CDR1 SGHDN and CDR2 FVKESK. V lost 0 bases to trimming and J lost 4 bases, with 9 bases between them. This CDR3 has 14 amino acids. The DNA for the CDR3 is TGTGCCAGCAGCCAAGAGACGGGGATCTATGGCTACACCTTC. Translating gives CASSQETGIYGYTF.

The chain uses TRBV4-3 and TRBJ1-4, with 9 bases identical to TRBD1. This CDR3 region has 15 residues. CDR1 is LGHNA, CDR2 YSLEER, per germline. V dropped 2 bases and J dropped 8; count of bases not matched to a gene: 6. DNA of the CDR3: TGCGCCAGCAGCCAAAGATGGGGACAGGGAGAAAAACTGTTTTTT. It yields the protein CASSQRWGQGEKLFF.

The genes are TRBV5-5 and TRBJ1-2; D is possibly TRBD1 (6 bases). The V gene's germline CDR1 is SGHKS and CDR2 YYEKEE (reference sequence). Trimming left V 1 base short and J 5 bases short, with 24 bases between. The CDR3 runs 18 residues. CDR3 loop: CASSLSLWDDRDIYGYTF. The DNA of the CDR3 is TGTGCCAGCAGCTTGTCTCTTTGGGACGATCGGGACATATATGGCTACACCTTC.

V is TRBV9 and J is TRBJ2-1, with TRBD2 as a possible D gene (6 bases). The germline V gene has CDR1 SGDLS and CDR2 YYNGEE. The V end lost 0 bases, the J end lost 6 bases, and 16 bases lay between the germline ends. The CDR3 contains 16 residues. The CDR3 bases are TGTGCCAGCAGCGTAGCTCTGGGAGGTATAGTCAATGAGCAGTTCTTC. Encoded protein: CASSVALGGIVNEQFF.

The gene calls are TRBV28 and TRBJ2-1, with TRBD2 identical over 12 bases. CDR3 length equals 20 residues. V shed 5 bases, J shed 1 base, and the junction held 15 bases outside the gene matches. The germline V gene has CDR1 MDHEN and CDR2 SYDVKM. CDR3 loop: CASSPLPGTSGYRSYNEQFF. Written as DNA, the CDR3 is TGTGCCAGCAGTCCTCTCCCCGGGACTAGCGGGTACAGATCCTACAATGAGCAGTTCTTC.

The V call is TRBV6-1, the J call TRBJ2-7; the match to TRBD1 covers 7 bases. The ends lost 4 bases at V and 2 bases at J; junction bases unmatched: 23. CDR3 length equals 20 residues. Germline V lookup: CDR1 MNHNS, CDR2 SASEGT. The DNA for the CDR3 is TGTGCCAGCAGTGCTAACCTCCGGGACAGATCCCTTAAACTCACCTACGAGCAGTACTTC. It specifies CASSANLRDRSLKLTYEQYF.

This clone has just one count. J is TRBJ2-1 and V is TRBV2, with 12 positions matching TRBD2. Unmatched junction bases numbered 3, after V lost 5 bases and J lost 10 bases. The CDR3 contains 13 residues. Germline values: CDR1 SNHLY, CDR2 FYNNEI. The CDR3 loop is CASSSGTSGEQFF. CDR3 nucleotide sequence: TGTGCCAGCAGTTCAGGGACTAGCGGGGAGCAGTTCTTC.

This clone was seen a single time. The chain joins TRBV4-3 to TRBJ2-5; the match to TRBD2 covers 12 bases. The CDR3 sequence is 19 residues long. With V trimmed by 4 bases and J by 5 bases, 17 bases remained unmatched. CDR1 and CDR2 (germline): LGHNA, YSLEER. The CDR3 here is CASSPHPSGRAGVGETQYF. The CDR3 coding sequence is TGCGCCAGCAGCCCCCATCCTAGCGGGAGGGCCGGGGTGGGGGAGACCCAGTACTTC.

The V call is TRBV28, the J call TRBJ2-5; TRBD1 aligns across 10 bases. Judging by the DNA end, TRBJ2-7 fits better; the J call may be wrong. The germline gives CDR1 MDHEN, CDR2 SYDVKM. The CDR3 is made up of 12 amino acids. The chain's CDR3 is CATGTGAYEQYF. The CDR3 region has the DNA TGTGCCACCGGGACAGGGGCCTACGAGCAGTACTTC.

The V gene is TRBV5-4, the J gene TRBJ2-1, with a tentative D call TRBD1 (6 bases). Germline CDR1 and CDR2: SGHNT and YYREEE (reference sequence). Trimming removed 1 base from V and 2 bases from J, with 10 bases in between. This CDR3 has 15 residues. For the CDR3, the DNA is TGTGCCAGCAGCTTGAACAGGGAGACCTACAATGAGCAGTTCTTC. It yields the protein CASSLNRETYNEQFF. Based on the CDR3 plus reference TRBV5-4 and TRBJ2-1, the full variable domain is ETGVTQSPTHLIKTRGQQVTLRCSSQSGHNTVSWYQQALGQGPQFIFQYYREEENGRGNFPPRFSGLQFPNYSSELNVNALELDDSALYLCASSLNRETYNEQFFGPGTRLTVL.

The chain carries TRBV27 and TRBJ2-2; 10 bases align to TRBD2. This CDR3 has 16 residues. Germline V gives CDR1 MNHEY, CDR2 SMNVEV (reference sequence). The trim removed 8 bases at V and 0 bases at J, leaving 6 bases unmatched. CDR3 sequence (DNA): TGTGCCAGCGGGGGGACTAGCGCCACGAACACCGGGGAGCTGTTTTTT. Translation: CASGGTSATNTGELFF.